The 21 T cell receptor beta chains listed next were all sequenced from one sample in a study of identical twins. One entry per CDR3 protein results from TCRdb running MiXCR on the 5' RACE reads. Seen here are about 490,000 distinct CDR3 sequences, about 16% observed once, and the top ten hold roughly 0.46%. This sample also belongs to another study, concerning yellow fever vaccine responses in identical twins.

Sample: CD4+ T cells sorted from blood. The receptors come from a young woman in good health.

The chain employs TRBV18 and TRBJ1-5; D remains unclear. V was pared by 6 bases and J by 1 base, with 13 bases between. The CDR3 totals 15 residues. Germline CDR1 is KGHSH and CDR2 is LQKENI. The CDR3 reads CASSEDSRSNQPQHF. The CDR3 nucleotides are TGTGCCAGCTCCGAGGACTCCCGAAGCAATCAGCCCCAGCATTTT.

This clonotype was detected a few times. V is TRBV9 and J is TRBJ2-1; possible D gene TRBD2, 5 bases. The germline V gene encodes CDR1 SGDLS and CDR2 YYNGEE. Trimming stripped 0 bases from V and 6 bases from J, with 16 bases between. The CDR3 sequence is 16 residues long. The CDR3 sequence is CASSVVASGSFNEQFF. CDR3 nucleotides: TGTGCCAGCAGCGTAGTTGCTTCGGGGTCTTTCAATGAGCAGTTCTTC.

CDR3 loop: CAISDLREHISSGANVLTF. In DNA form, the CDR3 reads TGTGCCATCAGTGACCTACGGGAGCACATAAGCTCTGGGGCCAACGTCCTGACTTTC. The rearrangement links TRBV10-3 to TRBJ2-6; TRBD2 is a possible D gene (6 bases). The germline V gene encodes CDR1 ENHRY and CDR2 SYGVKD. The CDR3 sequence is 19 residues long. V dropped 3 bases and J dropped 0 bases, with 18 bases sitting between them.

This clonotype was detected ten times or more. V usage is TRBV20-1 and J usage is TRBJ1-2; 7 positions agree with TRBD1. The CDR3 extends over 13 amino acids. The trim removed 3 bases at V and 6 bases at J, leaving 7 bases unmatched. CDR1 is DFQATT, CDR2 SNEGSKA, per germline (reference sequence). The CDR3: CSASSGGANGYTF. As DNA, the CDR3 is TGCAGTGCTAGTTCAGGGGGTGCCAATGGCTACACCTTC.

This chain connects TRBV5-1 to TRBJ2-7; D is perhaps TRBD1 (6 bases). With 4 bases removed from V and 2 bases from J, the gap between germline ends came to 13 bases. This CDR3 is 14 amino acids long. Germline CDR1 is SGHRS and CDR2 is YFSETQ. The CDR3 bases are TGCGCCAGCAGCCCCAGACAGGAAACCTACGAGCAGTACTTC. Translating it yields CASSPRQETYEQYF.

This chain joins TRBV6-5 and TRBJ1-1; TRBD1 aligns across 7 bases. Per the germline V gene, CDR1 is MNHEY and CDR2 is SVGAGI. There are 14 residues in the CDR3. Trimming removed 4 bases from V and 2 bases from J; junction bases left unmatched: 4. This CDR3 is CASSSQGTNTEAFF. For the CDR3, the DNA is TGTGCCAGCAGTTCACAGGGGACTAACACTGAAGCTTTCTTT.

This clonotype was detected many times. This chain uses TRBV12-3 or TRBV12-4 with TRBJ2-2; D not certain. The CDR3 loop spans 11 amino acids. The V end lost 8 bases, the J end lost 5 bases, and 6 bases lay between the germline ends. The CDR3 sequence: CASAATGELFF. The CDR3 DNA is TGTGCCAGCGCGGCTACCGGGGAGCTGTTTTTT.

The J gene is TRBJ2-5, the V gene TRBV3-1, with 8 bases that match TRBD2. Germline CDR1 is LGHDT and CDR2 is YNNKEL (reference sequence). V gave up 1 base and J gave up 5 bases; unmatched junction bases: 6. This CDR3 region has 15 residues. CDR3 sequence: CASSQAGLGTETQYF. DNA for the CDR3: TGTGCCAGCAGCCAAGCGGGACTAGGAACGGAGACCCAGTACTTC.

The CDR3 loop is CASSLGTSNYNEQFF. The CDR3 nucleotides read TGTGCCAGCAGCTTAGGGACTAGCAATTACAATGAGCAGTTCTTC. The J gene is TRBJ2-1, the V gene TRBV7-2; 8 bases agree with TRBD2. The V and J ends lost 1 base and 4 bases, in that order; junction bases with no gene match: 3. This CDR3 contains 15 residues. Germline assignment: CDR1 SGHTA and CDR2 FQGNSA. Supplemented by reference TRBV7-2 and TRBJ2-1, the full variable domain reads GAGVSQSPSNKVTEKGKDVELRCDPISGHTALYWYRQSLGQGLEFLIYFQGNSAPDKSGLPSDRFSAERTGGSVSTLTIQRTQQEDSAVYLCASSLGTSNYNEQFFGPGTRLTVL.

This clonotype has just a few counts. The J gene is TRBJ2-1, the V gene TRBV12-3 or TRBV12-4; either TRBD1 or TRBD2 may fit D (6 bases each). V was cut by 7 bases and J by 0 bases, with 16 bases left in between. The CDR3 has 16 residues. Here the CDR3 reads CASTLSGAYSYNEQFF. Here the CDR3 DNA reads TGTGCCAGCACCTTATCGGGGGCCTACTCCTACAATGAGCAGTTCTTC.

This clonotype was detected a few times. The chain has TRBV4-1 and TRBJ2-3; D might be TRBD2 (7 bases). Trimming left V 5 bases short and J 4 bases short, with 16 bases between. The CDR3 is 15 residues long. Germline CDR1 is MGHRA and CDR2 is YSYEKL. Here the CDR3 DNA reads TGCGCCAGCAGCGAAAGGGGGGGGGCCCCAGATACGCAGTATTTT. Amino acids: CASSERGGAPDTQYF.

This chain connects TRBV18 to TRBJ1-1, with 9 bases that match TRBD1. From germline, CDR1 is KGHSH and CDR2 LQKENI. CDR3 size: 16 residues. Trimming removed 5 bases from V and 0 bases from J; junction bases left unmatched: 7. DNA for the CDR3: TGTGCCAGCTCATCTTCGACAGGGGGAATGAACACTGAAGCTTTCTTT. Residues: CASSSSTGGMNTEAFF. Variable domain in full (rest from reference TRBV18 and TRBJ1-1): NAGVMQNPRHLVRRRGQEARLRCSPMKGHSHVYWYRQLPEEGLKFMVYLQKENIIDESGMPKERFSAEFPKEGPSILRIQQVVRGDSAAYFCASSSSTGGMNTEAFFGQGTRLTVV.

The J gene is TRBJ2-5, the V gene TRBV27; perhaps D is TRBD1 or TRBD2 (5 bases each). V was shortened by 3 bases and J by 7 bases, with 15 bases between the two germline ends. From germline, CDR1 is MNHEY and CDR2 SMNVEV (reference sequence). The CDR3 contains 14 residues. The DNA for the CDR3 is TGTGCCAGCAGTTTCTCCGGGACGGTGGGGACCCAGTACTTC. This codes for CASSFSGTVGTQYF.

V gene TRBV12-3 or TRBV12-4 combines with J gene TRBJ2-6; D perhaps matches TRBD2 (5 bases). The CDR3 totals 15 residues. Trimming removed 6 bases from V and 0 bases from J, with 9 bases in between. Written as DNA, the CDR3 is TGTGCCAGCAGAAGAGGGCTCTCTGGGGCCAACGTCCTGACTTTC. Translated, it gives CASRRGLSGANVLTF.

This clonotype appeared a few times. The chain joins TRBV18 to TRBJ1-2; D is unresolved. V lost 2 bases and J 3 bases, leaving 7 bases between the germline ends. The CDR3 totals 13 residues. Per germline, CDR1 KGHSH and CDR2 LQKENI. The CDR3 sequence: CASSPAEDYGYTF. The CDR3 region has the DNA TGTGCCAGCTCACCAGCGGAGGACTATGGCTACACCTTC.

This clonotype has more than one count but fewer than ten. CDR3 DNA: TGCGCCAGCAGCCATCCAACGACTGACACCGGGGAGCTGTTTTTT. Its protein is CASSHPTTDTGELFF. This chain connects TRBV4-1 to TRBJ2-2; no firm D call. Germline loops: CDR1 MGHRA, CDR2 YSYEKL. V gave up 3 bases and J gave up 3 bases, with 11 bases separating them. This CDR3 region has 15 residues.

This clonotype turned up a few times. V and J are TRBV12-3 or TRBV12-4 and TRBJ2-1; 7 bases fit TRBD1. This CDR3 is 11 amino acids long. J gave up 12 bases and V 4 bases, and 3 bases lay outside the gene matches. The CDR3 sequence: CASSYRGLQFF. CDR3 nucleotide sequence: TGTGCCAGCAGTTACAGGGGTCTGCAGTTCTTC.

This clonotype was observed a few times. The chain joins TRBV24-1 to TRBJ2-1, with D possibly called TRBD1 or TRBD2 (7 bases each). CDR1 is KGHDR and CDR2 is SFDVKD in the germline V gene. This CDR3 comprises 16 residues. V was pared by 8 bases and J by 5 bases, with 21 bases between. The CDR3, as DNA: TGTGCCACCAACGGGGGAGGGGGCGGGTTAGACAATGAGCAGTTCTTC. Protein sequence: CATNGGGGGLDNEQFF.

The chain combines TRBV7-6 with TRBJ2-7; 8 positions match TRBD2. The CDR3 is 17 amino acids. The junction had 9 bases not matched to a gene; V was cut back by 0 bases and J by 2 bases. Germline CDR1 reads SGHVS; CDR2 reads FNYEAQ. In DNA form, the CDR3 reads TGTGCCAGCAGCTTAGCGACGCTAGCGGGTCAACCCTACGAGCAGTACTTC. Translating gives CASSLATLAGQPYEQYF.

This sequence joins TRBV6-6 and TRBJ1-5; D ambiguous. From germline, CDR1 is MNHNY and CDR2 SVGAGI (reference sequence). The CDR3 runs 12 residues. The germline V and J ends were trimmed by 3 bases and 7 bases, with 7 bases remaining between them. The CDR3, as DNA: TGTGCCAGCAGTTATCTGGACCAGCCCCAGCATTTT. It codes for CASSYLDQPQHF.

In its sample, this clonotype was seen a few times. This chain uses TRBV7-6 with TRBJ1-1; a possible D gene is TRBD1 (6 bases). Germline V CDR1 and CDR2: SGHVS, FNYEAQ. This CDR3 spans 13 amino acids. Trimming took off 4 bases at V and 4 bases at J, with 10 bases between the two ends. The CDR3 DNA sequence: TGTGCCAGCAGCTGGGACATTCGCACTGAAGCTTTCTTT. Its protein is CASSWDIRTEAFF.